What follows describes a single TCR beta chain. Its cognate antigen is unknown. Trimming cost V 4 bases and J 6 bases; bases outside gene matches: 6. CDR1 MNHEY and CDR2 SMNVEV come from the germline V gene (reference sequence). CDR3 length: 14 amino acids. This entry is derived from a study of cytotoxic CD8 clonotypes in ibrutinib-treated CLL. About the study: Response samples came after a median 12 months of treatment, range 6 to 36. Mean yields were around 260,000 productive templates and roughly 94,000 productive rearrangements per sample. General study results and limits: Increased clonality at ibrutinib response gave way to a return toward baseline at progression.

TCRdb keeps only in-frame clones here, not all; method: immunoSEQ multiplex PCR. The table records more than 70,000 clones, 70% to 80% of them present only once. The rearrangement links TRBV27 to TRBJ2-7, with 10 bases matching TRBD2. This receptor was obtained from a human donor with chronic lymphocytic leukemia. This specimen was PBMCs, taken after 12 months of ibrutinib treatment. The CDR3 here is CASSWGLAGAEQYF. DNA of the CDR3: TGTGCCAGCAGTTGGGGGCTAGCGGGAGCCGAGCAGTACTTC.